What follows are 28 T cell receptor beta chains derived from one specimen sequenced in a study of technical replicates of blood from a few donors. Data came from immunoSEQ multiplex PCR; TCRdb stores just in-frame clones and leaves some out. The table lists approximately 82,000 clones, 94% of them singletons, with 0.2% to 0.3% in the top ten. The sample was T cells isolated from PBMCs. The origin of the receptors is a human donor in good health.

This rearrangement joins TRBV6-1 to TRBJ1-5; D is ambiguous. V was pared by 3 bases and J by 6 bases, with 9 bases between. Germline V gene sequence: CDR1 MNHNS, CDR2 SASEGT. The CDR3 length is 13 residues. The CDR3 reads CASSDYHGQPQHF. CDR3 DNA sequence: TGTGCCAGCAGTGACTATCATGGTCAGCCCCAGCATTTT.

This chain connects TRBV30 to TRBJ1-2, with D maybe TRBD1 (6 bases). V lost 5 bases to trimming and J lost 7 bases, with 20 bases between them. This CDR3 spans 14 amino acids. Germline loops: CDR1 GTSNPN, CDR2 SVGIG (reference sequence). The CDR3: CAWQGFGRWGGYTF. Here the CDR3 DNA reads TGTGCCTGGCAGGGGTTCGGGAGGTGGGGTGGCTACACCTTC.

This clone was detected only once. This chain uses TRBV27 with TRBJ2-7; 8 bases map to TRBD1. There are 12 residues in the CDR3. Germline lookup yields CDR1 MNHEY and CDR2 SMNVEV (reference sequence). With 6 bases clipped from V and 4 bases from J, the junction kept 2 bases outside the gene matches. CDR3 nucleotide sequence: TGTGCCAGCAGCCGACAGGGGTACGAGCAGTACTTC. This translates into CASSRQGYEQYF.

This clone turned up a few times. V gene TRBV6-5 combines with J gene TRBJ2-7, with D possibly TRBD2 on 7 matching bases. The germline V gene has CDR1 MNHEY and CDR2 SVGAGI. V dropped 2 bases and J dropped 6 bases, with 20 bases sitting between them. The CDR3 covers 16 residues. CDR3 amino acids: CASSYGGSGGMSEQYF. The CDR3, as DNA: TGTGCCAGCAGTTACGGCGGCTCGGGGGGCATGAGCGAGCAGTACTTC.

Within the sample, this clone is medium-sized. This chain joins TRBV7-8 and TRBJ2-7; D might be TRBD1 (6 bases). The CDR3 runs to 14 residues. CDR1 and CDR2 (germline): SGHVS, FQNEAQ. V lost 7 bases and J lost 5, with 18 bases in between. This CDR3 reads CASTPSRGLHEQYF. The CDR3 DNA follows: TGTGCCAGCACCCCCTCCAGGGGTCTCCACGAGCAGTACTTC. Full variable domain (remainder filled in from reference TRBV7-8 and TRBJ2-7): GAGVSQSPRYKVAKRGQDVALRCDPISGHVSLFWYQQALGQGPEFLTYFQNEAQLDKSGLPSDRFFAERPEGSVSTLKIQRTQQEDSAVYLCASTPSRGLHEQYFGPGTRLTVT.

This clone has just one count. The chain employs TRBV11-3 and TRBJ2-7; perhaps TRBD1 as D (6 bases). The length of the CDR3 is 15 residues. Germline CDR1 reads SGHNT; CDR2 reads YENEEA. The V gene lost 5 bases and the J gene lost 2 bases, with 16 bases spanning the gap. The CDR3 bases are TGTGCCAGCAGCCCGTTAAGGGACACCACCTACGAGCAGTACTTC. Protein: CASSPLRDTTYEQYF.

The gene calls are TRBV6-1 and TRBJ1-1, with unresolved D. The CDR3 runs 13 residues. Germline lookup yields CDR1 MNHNS and CDR2 SASEGT. The V gene lost 6 bases and the J gene lost 4 bases, with 12 bases spanning the gap. The CDR3 bases are TGTGCCAGCAGGAGCTTAAGTGGCACTGAAGCTTTCTTT. Translation: CASRSLSGTEAFF.

The V gene is TRBV19, the J gene TRBJ2-7, with D possibly TRBD2 on 6 matching bases. V shed 3 bases and J shed 1 base, with 7 bases lying between them. The CDR3 contains 13 residues. From germline, CDR1 is LNHDA and CDR2 SQIVND (reference sequence). The CDR3: CASSIGGSYEQYF. CDR3 sequence (DNA): TGTGCCAGTAGTATTGGGGGGTCCTACGAGCAGTACTTC.

The genes are TRBV11-3 and TRBJ2-7; 8 positions match TRBD1. The CDR3 consists of 17 residues. V lost 1 base to trimming and J lost 0 bases; unmatched junction nucleotides: 8. Germline V CDR1 and CDR2: SGHNT, YENEEA. The CDR3 DNA sequence: TGTGCCAGCAGCTTAGGTGGAGACAGGGGAAGCTCCTACGAGCAGTACTTC. Protein product: CASSLGGDRGSSYEQYF.

The J gene is TRBJ1-1, the V gene TRBV18; D unresolved. The CDR3 covers 16 residues. The V gene lost 0 bases and the J gene lost 3 bases, with 14 bases spanning the gap. Germline-derived CDR1 and CDR2 are KGHSH and LQKENI. CDR3 sequence reads: CASSPPPLGSYTEAFF. The DNA for the CDR3 is TGTGCCAGCTCACCACCGCCCCTTGGGAGTTACACTGAAGCTTTCTTT.

The chain combines TRBV6-5 with TRBJ1-3, with a weak D call TRBD1 (6 bases). V dropped 6 bases and J dropped 4 bases, with 13 bases sitting between them. Germline V gives CDR1 MNHEY, CDR2 SVGAGI. This CDR3 spans 14 amino acids. The CDR3 DNA is TGTGCCAGCAGCACACCAGGGGCCGGAAACACCATATATTTT. Its translation is CASSTPGAGNTIYF.

The rearrangement links TRBV30 to TRBJ1-1, with a tentative D call TRBD1 (6 bases). There are 15 residues in the CDR3. V was cut by 5 bases and J by 5 bases, with 21 bases left in between. Germline-derived CDR1 and CDR2 are GTSNPN and SVGIG (reference sequence). CDR3 nucleotide sequence: TGTGCCTGGTTGGACAGACGTACGGGGTGGACTGAAGCTTTCTTT. Protein: CAWLDRRTGWTEAFF. The variable domain in full, completed from reference TRBV30 and TRBJ1-1, reads SQTIHQWPATLVQPVGSPLSLECTVEGTSNPNLYWYRQAAGRGLQLLFYSVGIGQISSEVPQNLSASRPQDRQFILSSKKLLLSDSGFYLCAWLDRRTGWTEAFFGQGTRLTVV.

V is TRBV5-1 and J is TRBJ1-6; the match to TRBD1 covers 8 bases. Germline-derived CDR1 and CDR2 are SGHRS and YFSETQ. The CDR3 runs to 16 residues. V was clipped by 4 bases and J by 0 bases; unmatched bases: 3. CDR3 sequence (DNA): TGCGCCAGCAGCGACGACAGGGGCTCCTATAATTCACCCCTCCACTTT. Protein: CASSDDRGSYNSPLHF.

The V gene is TRBV7-9, the J gene TRBJ1-1; D call uncertain. The V and J ends lost 5 bases and 0 bases respectively, with 4 bases between them. Germline V lookup: CDR1 SEHNR, CDR2 FQNEAQ (reference sequence). The CDR3 totals 12 residues. The CDR3 protein is CASSPLNTEAFF. The CDR3 DNA reads as TGTGCCAGCAGCCCATTGAACACTGAAGCTTTCTTT. Full variable domain (missing parts from reference TRBV7-9 and TRBJ1-1): DTGVSQNPRHKITKRGQNVTFRCDPISEHNRLYWYRQTLGQGPEFLTYFQNEAQLEKSRLLSDRFSAERPKGSFSTLEIQRTEQGDSAMYLCASSPLNTEAFFGQGTRLTVV.

This chain uses TRBV5-4 with TRBJ2-4; D might be TRBD1 (5 bases). Per germline, CDR1 SGHNT and CDR2 YYREEE (reference sequence). The CDR3 sequence is 13 residues long. V was shortened by 4 bases and J by 5 bases, with 10 bases between the two germline ends. The CDR3: CASSATEENIQYF. In DNA form, the CDR3 reads TGTGCCAGCAGCGCGACAGAAGAAAACATTCAGTACTTC.

The rearrangement uses TRBV7-5 and TRBJ2-3; TRBD1, the table's D call, was not compared with the DNA. TRBV7-5 is given as a pseudogene. The CDR3 spans 16 residues. CDR3 residues: CVRSRVTQPPGDTQYF. The CDR3 DNA is TGTGTCAGAAGCCGTGTAACTCAGCCCCCAGGGGATACGCAGTATTTT.

The rearrangement uses TRBV7-8 and TRBJ2-5, with no clear D. Germline V gene sequence: CDR1 SGHVS, CDR2 FQNEAQ. The V end lost 2 bases, the J end lost 5 bases, and 9 bases lay between the germline ends. This CDR3 region has 13 residues. The CDR3 DNA reads as TGTGCCAGCAGCTTATGGCCTGGTGAGACCCAGTACTTC. The encoded protein is CASSLWPGETQYF.

The chain has TRBV15 and TRBJ2-6; D possibly corresponds to TRBD1 (5 bases). Germline values: CDR1 LNHNV, CDR2 YYDKDF (reference sequence). The CDR3 has 17 amino acids. V was trimmed by 5 bases and J by 2 bases, leaving 16 bases between them. The DNA for the CDR3 is TGTGCCACCAGCTCTATAGGTACAGGTCCTGGGGCCAACGTCCTGACTTTC. This codes for CATSSIGTGPGANVLTF.

V gene TRBV7-9 combines with J gene TRBJ1-1; D unclear. Germline assignment: CDR1 SEHNR and CDR2 FQNEAQ (reference sequence). V lost 5 bases and J lost 6, with 10 bases in between. The CDR3 contains 12 residues. The CDR3 reads CASSPGFAEAFF. The CDR3, as DNA: TGTGCCAGCAGCCCCGGGTTCGCTGAAGCTTTCTTT.

V and J are TRBV6-6 and TRBJ2-1, with D perhaps matching TRBD1 (5 bases). The CDR3 has 12 amino acids. The V end was cut by 8 bases, the J end by 4 bases, with 9 bases between. Per the germline V gene, CDR1 is MNHNY and CDR2 is SVGAGI (reference sequence). As DNA, the CDR3 is TGTGCCAGCGGGGCATATTACAATGAGCAGTTCTTC. Encoded protein: CASGAYYNEQFF.

The V call is TRBV15, the J call TRBJ1-3; 7 bases are shared with TRBD1. The CDR3 is made up of 17 amino acids. Germline lookup yields CDR1 LNHNV and CDR2 YYDKDF (reference sequence). The junction had 6 bases not matched to a gene; V was cut back by 1 base and J by 0 bases. As DNA, the CDR3 is TGTGCCACCAGCAGAGTGGGGACAGTAAACTCTGGAAACACCATATATTTT. Protein product: CATSRVGTVNSGNTIYF.

This clone has a handful of counts. V and J are TRBV7-6 and TRBJ1-6, with TRBD1 as a possible D gene (5 bases). The CDR3 contains 13 residues. V lost 5 bases, J lost 9 bases, and 11 bases lay in between. Germline CDR1 and CDR2: SGHVS and FNYEAQ. The CDR3 DNA sequence: TGTGCCAGCAGCCTAGACAGCGGTTCACCCCTCCACTTT. Protein product: CASSLDSGSPLHF. The full variable domain, in which reference TRBV7-6 and TRBJ1-6 provide the parts outside the CDR3, is GAGVSQSPRYKVTKRGQDVALRCDPISGHVSLYWYRQALGQGPEFLTYFNYEAQQDKSGLPNDRFSAERPEGSISTLTIQRTEQRDSAMYRCASSLDSGSPLHFGNGTRLTVT.

This chain connects TRBV11-3 to TRBJ2-1, with TRBD2 as a possible D gene (6 bases). The CDR3 consists of 15 residues. CDR1 is SGHNT and CDR2 is YENEEA in the germline V gene. Trimming shortened V by 5 bases and J by 8 bases, and 19 bases separated the two germline ends. Written as DNA, the CDR3 is TGTGCCAGCAGCCCCGGGCCGCGGGATGGGGATGAGCAGTTCTTC. Its translation is CASSPGPRDGDEQFF.

The chain links TRBV27 to TRBJ1-5; possibly TRBD1 for D (6 bases). V was cut by 6 bases and J by 0 bases, with 12 bases left in between. This CDR3 has 15 amino acids. The V gene's germline CDR1 is MNHEY and CDR2 SMNVEV (reference sequence). This chain's CDR3 is CASRYTGLSNQPQHF. The CDR3, as DNA: TGTGCCAGCAGATACACAGGGCTTAGCAATCAGCCCCAGCATTTT.

The chain links TRBV11-2 to TRBJ2-7; 13 nucleotides agree with TRBD2. The germline gives CDR1 SGHAT, CDR2 FQNNGV. With 5 bases clipped from V and 2 bases from J, the junction kept 3 bases outside the gene matches. CDR3 length: 15 residues. The CDR3 region has the DNA TGTGCCAGCAGCCAAACTAGCGGGAGGGCCTACGAGCAGTACTTC. Protein product: CASSQTSGRAYEQYF.

V is TRBV19 and J is TRBJ1-2; a possible D gene is TRBD1 (5 bases). Per germline, CDR1 LNHDA and CDR2 SQIVND (reference sequence). The ends were cut back, 5 bases at V and 4 bases at J, with 14 bases in the middle. The CDR3 is 14 amino acids. The CDR3 DNA is TGTGCCAGTAGTTCGGACACGGCCTCCTATGGCTACACCTTC. Its protein is CASSSDTASYGYTF. Together with reference TRBV19 and TRBJ1-2, the CDR3 gives the full variable domain: DGGITQSPKYLFRKEGQNVTLSCEQNLNHDAMYWYRQDPGQGLRLIYYSQIVNDFQKGDIAEGYSVSREKKESFPLTVTSAQKNPTAFYLCASSSDTASYGYTFGSGTRLTVV.

In DNA form, the CDR3 reads TGTGCCTGGAGTGCACCGGGGACAGCTATCCTCCGCTATGGCTACACCTTC. It is translated as CAWSAPGTAILRYGYTF. The V call is TRBV30, the J call TRBJ1-2; 7 positions agree with TRBD1. The CDR3 has 17 residues. Germline V gives CDR1 GTSNPN, CDR2 SVGIG (reference sequence). Trimming cost V 1 base and J 4 bases; bases outside gene matches: 15.

The chain joins TRBV27 to TRBJ1-5; D gene uncertain. Germline V CDR1 and CDR2: MNHEY, SMNVEV (reference sequence). Trimming shortened V by 3 bases and J by 6 bases, and 12 bases separated the two germline ends. There are 14 residues in the CDR3. CDR3 sequence reads: CASSFSVSGQPQHF. The CDR3 DNA sequence: TGTGCCAGCAGTTTTTCAGTGTCGGGTCAGCCCCAGCATTTT.